This T cell receptor (beta chain) is drawn from a study of beta chain features in type 1 diabetes. Germline V gene sequence: CDR1 ENHRY, CDR2 SYGVKD. The CDR3 sequence is 16 residues long. Trimming removed 8 bases from V and 5 bases from J; junction bases left unmatched: 14. This clone was seen a handful of times. What was sequenced were expressed TCRB transcripts, since all of the isolated RNA had been reverse transcribed. The method was immunoSEQ multiplex PCR; TCRdb's version includes in-frame clones alone and lacks a portion of them. The sample has 400,000 to 550,000 clones; approximately 10% are singletons.

V usage is TRBV10-3 and J usage is TRBJ2-3; TRBD1 aligns across 9 bases. The sequence was collected from a woman younger than 35 in good health. Sequencing was done on a sample of naive CD4+ T cells from blood. Written as DNA, the CDR3 is TGTGCCATCTCAGGGCCCGGGACAGGGATGGGAGATACGCAGTATTTT. Protein product: CAISGPGTGMGDTQYF.